These T cell receptor beta chains were read from a single sample in a study of T cells in Graves' hyperthyroidism and ophthalmopathy. TCRdb re-called the multiplex PCR reads through MiXCR, storing one row per CDR3 protein. This repertoire shows 550,000 to 600,000 distinct CDR3 sequences, 16% found once; its top ten account for 18%. Sample: blood. Receptor source: a woman between 18 and 30 years old with Graves' hyperthyroidism. CDR3s include the opening cysteine and the closing phenylalanine or tryptophan. The order of the fields is V gene, D gene, clone size, J gene, CDR3 DNA, CDR3 protein. The D gene is left open where the match is weak. Size is omitted from some rows. Given values are once, few, many or a class for expanded clones.

V gene: TRBV6-2/TRBV6-3; D gene: NA; clone size: few; J gene: TRBJ1-1; CDR3 DNA: TGTGCCAGCAGTTACTCGGGGAGGGCCGCAGTGAACACTGAAGCTTTCTTT; CDR3 protein: CASSYSGRAAVNTEAFF
V gene: TRBV7-2; D gene: TRBD1; clone size: many; J gene: TRBJ2-7; CDR3 DNA: TGTGCCAGCAGCTTAGTAGGAAGGACAGGGGGATTCGGGAGATCCTACGAGCAGTACTTC; CDR3 protein: CASSLVGRTGGFGRSYEQYF
V gene: TRBV27; D gene: NA; clone size: few; J gene: TRBJ2-1; CDR3 DNA: TGTGCCAGCAGTTTAGAAGGTAGCCTTGAGCAGTTCTTC; CDR3 protein: CASSLEGSLEQFF
V gene: TRBV20-1; D gene: NA; clone size: many; J gene: TRBJ1-1; CDR3 DNA: TGCAGTGCTAGAGATCCCGACACGAACACTGAAGCTTTCTTT; CDR3 protein: CSARDPDTNTEAFF
V gene: TRBV30; D gene: TRBD2; clone size: few; J gene: TRBJ2-1; CDR3 DNA: TGTGCCTGGAGTGTATGGGTAGCGGGAACGGGAAAAGGCTCCTACAATGAGCAGTTCTTC; CDR3 protein: CAWSVWVAGTGKGSYNEQFF
V gene: TRBV19; D gene: NA; clone size: NA; J gene: TRBJ1-5; CDR3 DNA: TGTGCCAGTACTCAATGGGTAGACAGAAATCAGCCCCAGCATTTT; CDR3 protein: CASTQWVDRNQPQHF
V gene: TRBV29-1; D gene: TRBD2; clone size: NA; J gene: TRBJ2-1; CDR3 DNA: TGCAGCGTTTGGGCGATGGGACTAGTCAGCTCCTACAATGAGCAGTTCTTC; CDR3 protein: CSVWAMGLVSSYNEQFF
V gene: TRBV7-2; D gene: NA; clone size: many; J gene: TRBJ2-7; CDR3 DNA: TGTGCCAGCAGCCGGACCGTCTACGAGCAGTACTTC; CDR3 protein: CASSRTVYEQYF
V gene: TRBV2; D gene: NA; clone size: many; J gene: TRBJ2-7; CDR3 DNA: TGTGCCAGCAGGCGACAGTTCTCCTACGAGCAGTACTTC; CDR3 protein: CASRRQFSYEQYF
V gene: TRBV9; D gene: NA; clone size: NA; J gene: TRBJ2-7; CDR3 DNA: TGTGCCAGCAGCGTACAGGCCAGTTCCTACGAGCAGTACTTC; CDR3 protein: CASSVQASSYEQYF
V gene: TRBV20-1; D gene: NA; clone size: many; J gene: TRBJ1-2; CDR3 DNA: TGCAGTGCTAGATATGAGGGTGTTTCCTATGGCTACACCTTC; CDR3 protein: CSARYEGVSYGYTF
V gene: TRBV20-1; D gene: NA; clone size: many; J gene: TRBJ2-7; CDR3 DNA: TGCAGTGCTAGAGGGTTGGGGACCTACGAGCAGTACTTC; CDR3 protein: CSARGLGTYEQYF
V gene: TRBV5-1; D gene: NA; clone size: NA; J gene: TRBJ2-1; CDR3 DNA: TGCGCCAGCAGCTTGGTTTATCCATACAGGTCTCTGGGCTACAATGAGCAGTTCTTC; CDR3 protein: CASSLVYPYRSLGYNEQFF
V gene: TRBV19; D gene: TRBD2; clone size: NA; J gene: TRBJ2-3; CDR3 DNA: TGTGCCAGTAGTTCCAGGGAGGGAGGCACAGATACGCAGTATTTT; CDR3 protein: CASSSREGGTDTQYF
V gene: TRBV20-1; D gene: TRBD2; clone size: many; J gene: TRBJ2-7; CDR3 DNA: TGCAGTGCCCCGGGACTAGCGGGGGTAAGCGAGCAGTACTTC; CDR3 protein: CSAPGLAGVSEQYF
V gene: TRBV5-1; D gene: TRBD1; clone size: NA; J gene: TRBJ1-1; CDR3 DNA: TGCGCCAGCGGCTTCGGGACAGTGAACACTGAAGCTTTCTTT; CDR3 protein: CASGFGTVNTEAFF
V gene: TRBV2; D gene: NA; clone size: many; J gene: TRBJ1-3; CDR3 DNA: TGTGCCAGCAGTGACAGGGGCGGAAACACCATATATTTT; CDR3 protein: CASSDRGGNTIYF
V gene: TRBV3-1; D gene: NA; clone size: many; J gene: TRBJ2-1; CDR3 DNA: TGTGCCAGCAGCCAGCGGGACCAAAGGAATGAGCAGTTCTTC; CDR3 protein: CASSQRDQRNEQFF
V gene: TRBV12-3/TRBV12-4; D gene: NA; clone size: many; J gene: TRBJ1-4; CDR3 DNA: TGTGCCAGCAGTTTAAGGGATGGGGATGAAAAACTGTTTTTT; CDR3 protein: CASSLRDGDEKLFF
V gene: TRBV7-2; D gene: TRBD2; clone size: many; J gene: TRBJ2-1; CDR3 DNA: TGTGCCAGCAGCTTATTTCCACTAGCGGATACCTACAATGAGCAGTTCTTC; CDR3 protein: CASSLFPLADTYNEQFF
V gene: TRBV28; D gene: TRBD1; clone size: many; J gene: TRBJ1-2; CDR3 DNA: TGTGCCAGCAGTAGACAGGGGAGCTACACCTTC; CDR3 protein: CASSRQGSYTF
V gene: TRBV20-1; D gene: NA; clone size: many; J gene: TRBJ1-1; CDR3 DNA: TGCAGTGCTAGGGATAGCCAGGGGATCGGGACTGAAGCTTTCTTT; CDR3 protein: CSARDSQGIGTEAFF
V gene: TRBV5-8; D gene: NA; clone size: many; J gene: TRBJ1-6; CDR3 DNA: TGTGCCAGCATCCTTGGATCACCCCTCCACTTT; CDR3 protein: CASILGSPLHF
V gene: TRBV20-1; D gene: TRBD1; clone size: NA; J gene: TRBJ1-1; CDR3 DNA: TGCAGTGCTAATGCAGGGGGAATGAACACTGAAGCTTTCTTT; CDR3 protein: CSANAGGMNTEAFF
V gene: TRBV28; D gene: NA; clone size: NA; J gene: TRBJ2-7; CDR3 DNA: TGTGCCAGCAGTTTCGAGTTCACCTACGAGCAGTACTTC; CDR3 protein: CASSFEFTYEQYF
V gene: TRBV2; D gene: NA; clone size: many; J gene: TRBJ2-1; CDR3 DNA: TGTGCCAGCAGTGAAGGAGGGAATGAGCAGTTCTTC; CDR3 protein: CASSEGGNEQFF
V gene: TRBV20-1; D gene: NA; clone size: many; J gene: TRBJ1-1; CDR3 DNA: TGCAGTGCTCGGCACCAACAGGGAGTAAGAACTGAAGCTTTCTTT; CDR3 protein: CSARHQQGVRTEAFF
V gene: TRBV11-3; D gene: NA; clone size: many; J gene: TRBJ1-1; CDR3 DNA: TGTGCCAGCAGCTTAGATTCTGGGTTTGGGAACACTGAAGCTTTCTTT; CDR3 protein: CASSLDSGFGNTEAFF
V gene: TRBV12-3/TRBV12-4; D gene: NA; clone size: few; J gene: TRBJ2-7; CDR3 DNA: TGTGCCAGCAGTTTGGGTTCCCACTCCTACGAGCAGTACTTC; CDR3 protein: CASSLGSHSYEQYF
V gene: TRBV10-2; D gene: NA; clone size: NA; J gene: TRBJ1-5; CDR3 DNA: TGCGCCAGCAGTGATTGGGGGGTTAGCAATCAGCCCCAGCATTTT; CDR3 protein: CASSDWGVSNQPQHF
V gene: TRBV9; D gene: TRBD1; clone size: NA; J gene: TRBJ2-7; CDR3 DNA: TGTGCCAGCAGCGTAGGGGGCATGGTGGACAGGCCCTACGAGCAGTACTTC; CDR3 protein: CASSVGGMVDRPYEQYF
V gene: TRBV12-5; D gene: NA; clone size: many; J gene: TRBJ2-7; CDR3 DNA: TGTGCTAGTGCTTTCACGAAGAACGAGCAGTACTTC; CDR3 protein: CASAFTKNEQYF
V gene: TRBV6-1; D gene: NA; clone size: NA; J gene: TRBJ2-7; CDR3 DNA: TGTGCCAGCAGTGAAGTTGACAGAGTTTTCTACGAGCAGTACTTC; CDR3 protein: CASSEVDRVFYEQYF
V gene: TRBV10-1; D gene: NA; clone size: NA; J gene: TRBJ1-5; CDR3 DNA: TGCGCCAGCTCCAACGGAAGGGGCGATCAGCCCCAGCATTTT; CDR3 protein: CASSNGRGDQPQHF
V gene: TRBV10-3; D gene: TRBD1; clone size: many; J gene: TRBJ2-7; CDR3 DNA: TGTGCCATCAGCGGGGACAGGGGGGGGTACGAGCAGTACTTC; CDR3 protein: CAISGDRGGYEQYF
V gene: TRBV30; D gene: NA; clone size: few; J gene: TRBJ2-2; CDR3 DNA: TGTGCCTTGGAGGGGCGGATGAACACCGGGGAGCTGTTTTTT; CDR3 protein: CALEGRMNTGELFF
V gene: TRBV7-2; D gene: NA; clone size: many; J gene: TRBJ1-2; CDR3 DNA: TGTGCCAGCAGCTCTTATCTGGAGACAGACCTCTATGGCTACACCTTC; CDR3 protein: CASSSYLETDLYGYTF
V gene: TRBV15; D gene: TRBD2; clone size: many; J gene: TRBJ2-1; CDR3 DNA: TGTGCCACCAGGAGGGCGGGAGACTCCTACAATGAGCAGTTCTTC; CDR3 protein: CATRRAGDSYNEQFF
V gene: TRBV20-1; D gene: NA; clone size: many; J gene: TRBJ1-1; CDR3 DNA: TGCAGTGCTCCTAGAGTGAACACTGAAGCTTTCTTT; CDR3 protein: CSAPRVNTEAFF
V gene: TRBV6-6; D gene: TRBD2; clone size: NA; J gene: TRBJ2-5; CDR3 DNA: TGTGCCAGCAGTTACTCCTCGACTAGCGGGGTATGGTACCAAGAGACCCAGTACTTC; CDR3 protein: CASSYSSTSGVWYQETQYF
V gene: TRBV5-4; D gene: TRBD1; clone size: NA; J gene: TRBJ1-4; CDR3 DNA: TGTGCCAGCAGCTCCGGGACAGGGACAAAACTGTTTTTT; CDR3 protein: CASSSGTGTKLFF
V gene: TRBV20-1; D gene: TRBD2; clone size: few; J gene: TRBJ2-3; CDR3 DNA: TGCAGTGCTGTACCAGCTAGCGGGGGGGCAGATACGCAGTATTTT; CDR3 protein: CSAVPASGGADTQYF
V gene: TRBV20-1; D gene: TRBD2; clone size: many; J gene: TRBJ2-1; CDR3 DNA: TGCAGTGCTAGTGATCCCCCCGGGACTAGCGGTCCCAATGAGCAGTTCTTC; CDR3 protein: CSASDPPGTSGPNEQFF
V gene: TRBV7-2; D gene: NA; clone size: many; J gene: TRBJ2-7; CDR3 DNA: TGTGCCAGCAGCGGGACGACTGTGTACGAGCAGTACTTC; CDR3 protein: CASSGTTVYEQYF
V gene: TRBV30; D gene: TRBD1; clone size: many; J gene: TRBJ1-6; CDR3 DNA: TGTGCCTGCATACAGGGGGCACTGGGGAATTCACCCCTCCACTTT; CDR3 protein: CACIQGALGNSPLHF
V gene: TRBV6-2/TRBV6-3; D gene: NA; clone size: few; J gene: TRBJ1-5; CDR3 DNA: TGTGCCAGCAGTTACCCCATCAATAGGGTTCATAGCAATCAGCCCCAGCATTTT; CDR3 protein: CASSYPINRVHSNQPQHF
V gene: TRBV27; D gene: TRBD1; clone size: few; J gene: TRBJ2-7; CDR3 DNA: TGTGCCAGCAGTACGTTACAGGGGGCGACTTCCTACGAGCAGTACTTC; CDR3 protein: CASSTLQGATSYEQYF
V gene: TRBV5-1; D gene: NA; clone size: NA; J gene: TRBJ2-7; CDR3 DNA: TGCGCCAGCAGCCGGGAAGGAGTCGGCGAGCAGTACTTC; CDR3 protein: CASSREGVGEQYF
V gene: TRBV5-5; D gene: NA; clone size: NA; J gene: TRBJ1-2; CDR3 DNA: TGTGCCAGCAGCTTCGACAGCTCTTTCCCATACTATGGCTACACCTTC; CDR3 protein: CASSFDSSFPYYGYTF
V gene: TRBV5-1; D gene: TRBD2; clone size: many; J gene: TRBJ2-7; CDR3 DNA: TGCGCCAGCAGCTTGGTTCAGGGACTAGCGGGCCACTCCTACGAGCAGTACTTC; CDR3 protein: CASSLVQGLAGHSYEQYF